The clone carrying this T cell receptor (beta chain) was counted once. The target antigen is unknown. Profiled with immunoSEQ multiplex PCR; TCRdb holds only in-frame clones, not every one. Found here are some 120,000 clones, more than 80% of them singletons; the top ten hold approximately 0.17%. This sample stems from a study of graft-versus-host responses after intestinal transplantation. About the research overall: Multivisceral, liver-intestinal, or isolated intestinal grafts went to recipients. Study-level findings and limits: High graft-versus-host to host-versus-graft clonal ratios were found in allografts of patients who had graft-donor T cell macrochimerism.

V was cut by 4 bases and J by 1 base, with 9 bases left in between. This CDR3 contains 14 residues. CDR1 is SGHRS, CDR2 YFSETQ, per germline. The sequence derives from a human donor who received an intestinal transplant. The sample here was unstimulated CD4+ T cells sorted from spleen or lymph node cells, taken before intestinal transplant. The V call is TRBV5-1, the J call TRBJ2-1; weak D call: TRBD1 (6 bases). For the CDR3, the DNA is TGCGCCAGCAGCCCTGGACAGTCCTACAATGAGCAGTTCTTC. The encoded protein is CASSPGQSYNEQFF.